Presented here are 5 T cell receptor beta chains from one specimen sequenced in a study of PD-L1 blockade in urothelial cancer (dated by TCRdb to the late 2010s). The library was made by the immunoSEQ multiplex PCR assay. The table was pulled from immuneACCESS by TCRdb, which kept in-frame rearrangements only. Such tables lose some clones; where checked, under half of the loss comes from unresolved V genes, and the rest has no known cause. In all, the sample holds 90,000 to 130,000 clones, and around 93% of those were seen once. Around 4% of the sample is held by the ten biggest clonotypes. The sample's time point label is to be understood as: peripheral blood 6 weeks after treatment start. This specimen consisted of PBMCs, obtained around atezolizumab (anti-PD-L1) treatment. The receptors derive from a man between 60 and 75 years old with urothelial cancer.

The J gene is TRBJ1-5, the V gene TRBV28; a weak D match, TRBD1 (6 bases). CDR1 is MDHEN and CDR2 is SYDVKM in the germline V gene. This CDR3 is 14 amino acids long. V shed 6 bases and J shed 4 bases, with 13 bases lying between them. The CDR3 spells CASRPGTLNQPQHF. In DNA form, the CDR3 reads TGTGCCAGCAGACCCGGGACACTGAATCAGCCCCAGCATTTT.

This chain joins TRBV6-5 and TRBJ2-5; possibly TRBD2 for D (5 bases). V was pared by 4 bases and J by 1 base, with 13 bases between. The CDR3 is made up of 15 amino acids. Germline V gene sequence: CDR1 MNHEY, CDR2 SVGAGI. CDR3 coding DNA: TGTGCCAGCAGTTCCTCTGGACTGCTCCAAGAGACCCAGTACTTC. Translated, it gives CASSSSGLLQETQYF.

The chain joins TRBV6-1 to TRBJ1-1; tentatively, D is TRBD1 (5 bases). With 5 bases removed from V and 1 base from J, the gap between germline ends came to 5 bases. This CDR3 is built from 12 residues. CDR1 is MNHNS, CDR2 SASEGT, per germline. In nucleotides, the CDR3 is TGTGCCAGCAGTACAGGGAACACTGAAGCTTTCTTT. It encodes CASSTGNTEAFF.

The chain carries TRBV7-2 and TRBJ1-1; D possibly corresponds to TRBD1 (6 bases). Germline CDR1 and CDR2: SGHTA and FQGNSA. CDR3 length equals 16 residues. Trimming removed 0 bases from V and 3 bases from J, with 14 bases in between. The CDR3 sequence: CASSLAFGQGHTEAFF. CDR3 nucleotides: TGTGCCAGCAGCTTAGCATTTGGGCAGGGGCACACTGAAGCTTTCTTT.

The gene calls are TRBV4-3 and TRBJ2-3; 8 positions agree with TRBD2. Per the germline V gene, CDR1 is LGHNA and CDR2 is YSLEER. Trimming cost V 1 base and J 3 bases; bases outside gene matches: 6. This CDR3 is 16 amino acids long. DNA of the CDR3: TGCGCCAGCAGCCAAGCGCAAGCGGGAGTGACAGATACGCAGTATTTT. As protein: CASSQAQAGVTDTQYF.